This TCR beta chain comes out of a study of control samples from healthy donors and cancer patients. The CDR3 consists of 15 residues. V shed 1 base and J shed 10 bases, with 16 bases lying between them. Germline V lookup: CDR1 SGHDN, CDR2 FVKESK. Assay: immunoSEQ multiplex PCR; the TCRdb copy retains only in-frame clones and omits some. This sample carries under 150,000 clones, 85% to 95% of them seen once, and the ten largest clones take about 2.6%. Sequenced material: blood. The chain carries TRBV14 and TRBJ1-4; D unclear. The receptor's source is a man aged 25 to 40 in good health. CDR3 coding DNA: TGTGCCAGCAGCCAAGGTCCGGCCCTAGGGTCAAAACTGTTTTTT. Its translation is CASSQGPALGSKLFF.